The source of this T cell receptor (beta chain) is a study of T cell responses to AZD1222 COVID-19 vaccine. J gave up 6 bases and V 1 base, and 3 bases lay outside the gene matches. CDR3 length: 14 amino acids. Per the germline V gene, CDR1 is SGHDN and CDR2 is FVKESK. Profiling relied on immunoSEQ multiplex PCR, and the TCRdb table lists in-frame clones only, not all of them. The sample holds 70,000 to 75,000 clones; about 90% are singletons and the top ten take 1% to 1.5%. The TCR originated in an adult who received the AZD1222 COVID-19 vaccine. Material: peripheral blood, obtained 28 days after the second AZD1222 dose. The rearrangement uses TRBV14 and TRBJ2-7; 10 bases line up with TRBD2. For the CDR3, the DNA is TGTGCCAGCAGCCAAGTCCTAGCGGGAGCCGAGCAGTACTTC. Translation: CASSQVLAGAEQYF.